One sample yielded the 30 T cell receptor beta chains listed below, sequenced in a study of blood T cell repertoires in COVID-19 (dated by TCRdb to between 2020 and 2021). Library creation used the immunoSEQ multiplex PCR assay. Imported from immuneACCESS, the table was reduced by TCRdb to in-frame sequences with V and J called. These copies leave out some clones; in studies compared against another copy, an unresolved V gene accounts for under half, and the cause of the remainder is not known. This sample lists about 34,000 clones; 80% were detected once. The leading ten clones occupy around 29% of the sample. Source material: peripheral blood. The receptors were gathered from a man older than 75 with acute or convalescent COVID-19.

This clone came up a few times. V usage is TRBV7-9 and J usage is TRBJ2-2, with 7 bases fitting TRBD2. V gave up 7 bases and J gave up 2 bases; unmatched junction bases: 7. The CDR3 is made up of 15 amino acids. Germline CDR1 reads SEHNR; CDR2 reads FQNEAQ (reference sequence). The CDR3 DNA sequence: TGTGCCAGCAACATCGGGGGGAGTAACACCGGGGAGCTGTTTTTT. This encodes CASNIGGSNTGELFF. Full variable domain (outside the CDR3, taken from reference TRBV7-9 and TRBJ2-2): DTGVSQNPRHKITKRGQNVTFRCDPISEHNRLYWYRQTLGQGPEFLTYFQNEAQLEKSRLLSDRFSAERPKGSFSTLEIQRTEQGDSAMYLCASNIGGSNTGELFFGEGSRLTVL.

V gene TRBV6-5 combines with J gene TRBJ2-3; 10 nucleotides agree with TRBD2. The CDR3 is 14 residues long. V lost 6 bases and J lost 5; bases outside the gene matches: 5. Germline CDR1 MNHEY, CDR2 SVGAGI. CDR3 sequence reads: CASRAGGLGDTQYF. CDR3 nucleotide sequence: TGTGCCAGCAGAGCGGGGGGGCTAGGAGATACGCAGTATTTT.

This chain connects TRBV19 to TRBJ2-7; 7 bases align to TRBD1. The J segment lost 4 bases and the V segment lost 5 bases, leaving 5 bases of the junction unmatched. The CDR3 has 13 residues. CDR1 is LNHDA, CDR2 SQIVND, per germline (reference sequence). Written as DNA, the CDR3 is TGTGCCAGTAGTCGACAGGGAAATTACGAGCAGTACTTC. Translation: CASSRQGNYEQYF.

V usage is TRBV9 and J usage is TRBJ2-7; TRBD1 aligns across 7 bases. Germline CDR1 and CDR2: SGDLS and YYNGEE. There are 13 residues in the CDR3. The ends lost 3 bases at V and 4 bases at J; junction bases unmatched: 4. Written as DNA, the CDR3 is TGTGCCAGCAGCGCCCAACAGGGGTACGAGCAGTACTTC. It codes for CASSAQQGYEQYF. The full variable domain, its missing parts supplied by reference TRBV9 and TRBJ2-7, is DSGVTQTPKHLITATGQRVTLRCSPRSGDLSVYWYQQSLDQGLQFLIQYYNGEERAKGNILERFSAQQFPDLHSELNLSSLELGDSALYFCASSAQQGYEQYFGPGTRLTVT.

The V and J genes are TRBV5-1 and TRBJ2-2, with TRBD1 matching 7 bases. The CDR3 consists of 17 residues. Germline CDR1 is SGHRS and CDR2 is YFSETQ. V dropped 0 bases and J dropped 4; count of bases not matched to a gene: 9. As DNA, the CDR3 is TGCGCCAGCAGCTTGGTTCCCGGGACAGATGGCACCGGGGAGCTGTTTTTT. It yields the protein CASSLVPGTDGTGELFF.

The rearrangement uses TRBV9 and TRBJ2-1; maybe TRBD1 (6 bases). V was shortened by 3 bases and J by 6 bases, with 10 bases between the two germline ends. Germline CDR1 and CDR2: SGDLS and YYNGEE. This CDR3 has 13 amino acids. The CDR3: CASSGKQGNEQFF. CDR3 DNA sequence: TGTGCCAGCAGCGGTAAACAGGGCAATGAGCAGTTCTTC.

V gene TRBV5-6 combines with J gene TRBJ2-5; 7 bases match TRBD1. From germline, CDR1 is SGHDT and CDR2 YYEEEE. The CDR3 contains 14 residues. J was trimmed by 5 bases and V by 10 bases; bases with no gene match: 14. CDR3 nucleotide sequence: TGTGCCTCCTGTGAAGGGTCCAGGGGGGAGACCCAGTACTTC. It specifies CASCEGSRGETQYF.

This sequence joins TRBV19 and TRBJ1-4; 7 nucleotides match TRBD1. V lost 6 bases, J lost 0 bases, and 4 bases stayed unmatched. This CDR3 contains 15 residues. Germline lookup yields CDR1 LNHDA and CDR2 SQIVND (reference sequence). The CDR3 bases are TGTGCCAGTAGAGGACAGGCAACAACTAATGAAAAACTGTTTTTT. Protein sequence: CASRGQATTNEKLFF.

The genes are TRBV7-2 and TRBJ1-6, with 9 nucleotides matching TRBD1. The CDR3 has 16 amino acids. Germline V gene data show CDR1 as SGHTA and CDR2 as FQGNSA. V lost 2 bases to trimming and J lost 7 bases; unmatched junction nucleotides: 6. CDR3 coding DNA: TGTGCCAGCAGCTTAAAGACAGGGGGTGTAAATTCACCCCTCCACTTT. This codes for CASSLKTGGVNSPLHF.

This clone rates as medium-sized. This chain joins TRBV6-5 and TRBJ1-6; the D gene is possibly TRBD1 (6 bases). Germline loops: CDR1 MNHEY, CDR2 SVGAGI. Deletions cut 6 bases from V and 9 bases from J, with 12 bases between. The CDR3 totals 13 residues. The CDR3 is CASRKQGASPLHF. DNA of the CDR3: TGTGCCAGCAGGAAACAGGGTGCTTCACCCCTCCACTTT.

The rearrangement joins TRBV19 to TRBJ2-7; D possibly corresponds to TRBD1 (5 bases). Germline lookup yields CDR1 LNHDA and CDR2 SQIVND (reference sequence). V was pared by 3 bases and J by 4 bases, with 10 bases between. The CDR3 has 13 residues. As DNA, the CDR3 is TGTGCCAGTAGTATGAGACAGAATTACGAGCAGTACTTC. As protein: CASSMRQNYEQYF. The full variable domain, with the rest looked up from reference TRBV19 and TRBJ2-7, is DGGITQSPKYLFRKEGQNVTLSCEQNLNHDAMYWYRQDPGQGLRLIYYSQIVNDFQKGDIAEGYSVSREKKESFPLTVTSAQKNPTAFYLCASSMRQNYEQYFGPGTRLTVT.

V usage is TRBV30 and J usage is TRBJ1-5, with TRBD1 identical over 7 bases. The CDR3 has 13 residues. The V gene end was trimmed by 4 bases and the J gene end by 2 bases; junction bases not matched to a gene: 2. Germline lookup yields CDR1 GTSNPN and CDR2 SVGIG (reference sequence). The CDR3 DNA reads as TGTGCCTGGAAGGGGACAGGCAATCAGCCCCAGCATTTT. Translating it yields CAWKGTGNQPQHF.

V and J are TRBV7-2 and TRBJ2-5; tentative D call: TRBD2 (6 bases). Germline V gene data show CDR1 as SGHTA and CDR2 as FQGNSA. The CDR3 runs 14 residues. Between the trimmed V and J ends, which lost 3 bases and 5 bases, there was a span of 13 bases. CDR3: CASSLTRYGETQYF. The DNA of the CDR3 is TGTGCCAGCAGCTTGACTAGATATGGTGAGACCCAGTACTTC.

V gene TRBV20-1 combines with J gene TRBJ2-1, with TRBD2 matching over 7 bases. Germline-derived CDR1 and CDR2 are DFQATT and SNEGSKA (reference sequence). With 5 bases clipped from V and 7 bases from J, the junction kept 2 bases outside the gene matches. CDR3 length: 11 residues. CDR3 region: CSALLANEQFF. In DNA form, the CDR3 reads TGCAGTGCTTTACTAGCGAATGAGCAGTTCTTC.

The V call is TRBV24-1, the J call TRBJ1-2; D not certain. V was trimmed by 4 bases and J by 1 base, leaving 9 bases between them. The CDR3 extends over 14 amino acids. CDR1 is KGHDR, CDR2 SFDVKD, per germline. This CDR3 is CATSESLLNYGYTF. CDR3 bases: TGTGCCACCAGTGAGAGTCTGCTTAACTATGGCTACACCTTC.

A single count supports this clone. The J gene is TRBJ1-6, the V gene TRBV3-1 (or the pseudogene TRBV3-2); D call uncertain. Germline CDR1 LGHDT, CDR2 YNNKEL (reference sequence). CDR3 length: 17 residues. Trimming took 4 bases from V and 0 from J, leaving 13 bases between them. CDR3 loop: CASSRRGGSSYNSPLHF. DNA for the CDR3: TGTGCCAGCAGCCGGCGGGGAGGGAGCTCCTATAATTCACCCCTCCACTTT.

The chain carries TRBV5-1 and TRBJ1-2, with a tentative D call TRBD1 (6 bases). The CDR3 has 12 residues. V was trimmed by 4 bases and J by 2 bases, leaving 6 bases between them. The V gene's germline CDR1 is SGHRS and CDR2 YFSETQ. CDR3 loop: CASSGQNYGYTF. CDR3 in DNA: TGCGCCAGCAGCGGACAGAACTATGGCTACACCTTC.

The genes are TRBV6-5 and TRBJ1-4, with D possibly matching TRBD1 (5 bases). Germline V gene lookup returns CDR1 MNHEY and CDR2 SVGAGI. The CDR3 extends over 14 amino acids. V lost 6 bases, J lost 8 bases, and 16 bases lay in between. The CDR3 here is CASRARGGGEKLFF. The CDR3 DNA reads TGTGCCAGCAGAGCCCGGGGGGGAGGGGAAAAACTGTTTTTT.

The chain couples TRBV5-1 to TRBJ2-5, with a weak D call TRBD1 (8 bases). From germline, CDR1 is SGHRS and CDR2 YFSETQ. The length of the CDR3 is 16 residues. V gave up 4 bases and J gave up 4 bases, with 20 bases separating them. The CDR3 spells CASSRAGQVSGETQYF. The CDR3 DNA reads as TGCGCCAGCAGCAGAGCGGGACAGGTCAGCGGAGAGACCCAGTACTTC.

The V gene is TRBV19, the J gene TRBJ1-1; no definite D call. This CDR3 is 15 amino acids long. Germline V lookup: CDR1 LNHDA, CDR2 SQIVND (reference sequence). V was shortened by 6 bases and J by 0 bases, with 14 bases between the two germline ends. The CDR3 bases are TGTGCCAGTAGAGACAACCCATCCATGAACACTGAAGCTTTCTTT. Protein sequence: CASRDNPSMNTEAFF.

The V and J genes are TRBV9 and TRBJ2-3; TRBD2 matches at 12 bases. Germline trimming cut 3 bases from V and 0 bases from J; bases unmatched to any gene: 11. The CDR3 runs 19 residues. Germline V lookup: CDR1 SGDLS, CDR2 YYNGEE. The CDR3 is CASSARTSGTPGSTDTQYF. CDR3 sequence (DNA): TGTGCCAGCAGCGCACGGACTAGCGGGACGCCTGGTAGCACAGATACGCAGTATTTT.

The chain has TRBV5-4 and TRBJ1-1, with D perhaps matching TRBD1 (6 bases). The CDR3 extends over 14 amino acids. Between the trimmed V and J ends, which lost 2 bases and 5 bases, there was a span of 13 bases. Per the germline V gene, CDR1 is SGHNT and CDR2 is YYREEE (reference sequence). CDR3 protein: CASSLGGGGTEAFF. Written as DNA, the CDR3 is TGTGCCAGCAGCTTAGGAGGGGGGGGGACTGAAGCTTTCTTT.

V is TRBV7-8 and J is TRBJ2-7; 7 bases map to TRBD2. The length of the CDR3 is 15 residues. V was pared by 1 base and J by 4 bases, with 7 bases of the junction left unmatched. Germline V gives CDR1 SGHVS, CDR2 FQNEAQ. Written as DNA, the CDR3 is TGTGCCAGCAGCTTAGGTCCCGGGGGGAGGTACGAGCAGTACTTC. Translation: CASSLGPGGRYEQYF.

The chain links TRBV9 to TRBJ2-1; TRBD2 agrees at 11 bases. Germline V gene sequence: CDR1 SGDLS, CDR2 YYNGEE. The CDR3 loop spans 16 amino acids. Trimming cost V 3 bases and J 4 bases; bases outside gene matches: 6. The CDR3 region is CASSAHLAGGYNEQFF. The CDR3 DNA follows: TGTGCCAGCAGCGCCCATCTAGCGGGAGGTTACAATGAGCAGTTCTTC.

This chain uses TRBV7-2 with TRBJ2-3; D perhaps matches TRBD1 (6 bases). With 5 bases removed from V and 5 bases from J, the gap between germline ends came to 11 bases. Germline assignment: CDR1 SGHTA and CDR2 FQGNSA. The CDR3 length is 13 residues. CDR3 amino acids: CASSTGQRDTQYF. The CDR3 bases are TGTGCCAGCAGCACAGGACAGCGAGATACGCAGTATTTT.

The J gene is TRBJ1-2, the V gene TRBV5-1, with TRBD1 matching over 9 bases. J was trimmed by 5 bases and V by 3 bases; bases with no gene match: 8. The CDR3 is 15 residues long. The germline CDR1 and CDR2 sequences are SGHRS and YFSETQ. The DNA for the CDR3 is TGCGCCAGCAGCTCGAGACAGGGGGACGGGTATGGCTACACCTTC. This translates into CASSSRQGDGYGYTF.

The genes are TRBV7-2 and TRBJ2-7, with D possibly TRBD2 on 5 matching bases. The CDR3 has 15 amino acids. Germline lookup yields CDR1 SGHTA and CDR2 FQGNSA. Trimming removed 1 base at V and 5 bases at J, with 15 bases between. The CDR3 is CASSLGALGSNEQYF. For the CDR3, the DNA is TGTGCCAGCAGCTTAGGGGCCCTGGGGAGCAACGAGCAGTACTTC.

Of note for this clone: One end of the junction varies from germline; a read error may be responsible. The V and J genes are TRBV30 and TRBJ1-2; D perhaps matches TRBD1 (6 bases). The CDR3 length is 14 residues. Looked up from germline, CDR1 is GTSNPN and CDR2 is SVGIG (reference sequence). The CDR3 region is CAWSVPRGVGGHTF. The CDR3, as DNA: TGTGCCTGGAGTGTACCCAGGGGAGTGGGTGGCCACACCTTC.

The chain links TRBV3-1 (or the pseudogene TRBV3-2) to TRBJ2-7, with D possibly matching TRBD2 (5 bases). With 1 base removed from V and 2 bases from J, the gap between germline ends came to 12 bases. Germline V lookup: CDR1 LGHDT, CDR2 YNNKEL (reference sequence). The CDR3 loop spans 15 amino acids. The CDR3 spells CASSQGMIGAYEQYF. The CDR3 DNA reads as TGTGCCAGCAGCCAAGGCATGATCGGGGCCTACGAGCAGTACTTC.

The chain has TRBV5-6 and TRBJ2-7; 8 positions match TRBD1. The germline gives CDR1 SGHDT, CDR2 YYEEEE. The V segment lost 4 bases and the J segment 3 bases; nucleotides outside the gene matches: 9. The CDR3 contains 15 residues. CDR3 in DNA: TGTGCCAGCAGCCCGCAGGGGGCACTTATCTACGAGCAGTACTTC. Translated, it gives CASSPQGALIYEQYF.